This T cell receptor (beta chain) comes out of a study of T cell clonality in common variable immunodeficiency. Study-wide results and caveats: CVID subjects shared fewer TCRbeta clones than healthy controls did. Fewer deletions and N-nucleotide insertions were reportedly seen in common variable immunodeficiency TCR beta sequences. TCRbeta clonality was increased in CVID versus healthy controls.

The protocol was immunoSEQ multiplex PCR, while the TCRdb copy is restricted to in-frame clones and leaves out a portion. The specimen has around 40,000 clones, none found just once. This clone was found many times. What it binds is unknown. The CDR3 goes on 3 residues after the read ends, and that part is filled in from the germline J gene. Germline V gene data show CDR1 as SGHTA and CDR2 as FQGTGA. Trimming shortened V by 3 bases and J by 4 bases, and 12 bases separated the two germline ends. The CDR3 is 14 amino acids. The clonotype was recovered from a person aged 18 to 75 in good health. Sequencing was done on a sample of peripheral blood mononuclear cells. The chain joins TRBV7-3 to TRBJ2-5; D is ambiguous. The CDR3 reads CASSFGGRGETQYF. The CDR3 bases that were read are TGTGCCAGCAGCTTTGGTGGGCGTGGAGAGACC.